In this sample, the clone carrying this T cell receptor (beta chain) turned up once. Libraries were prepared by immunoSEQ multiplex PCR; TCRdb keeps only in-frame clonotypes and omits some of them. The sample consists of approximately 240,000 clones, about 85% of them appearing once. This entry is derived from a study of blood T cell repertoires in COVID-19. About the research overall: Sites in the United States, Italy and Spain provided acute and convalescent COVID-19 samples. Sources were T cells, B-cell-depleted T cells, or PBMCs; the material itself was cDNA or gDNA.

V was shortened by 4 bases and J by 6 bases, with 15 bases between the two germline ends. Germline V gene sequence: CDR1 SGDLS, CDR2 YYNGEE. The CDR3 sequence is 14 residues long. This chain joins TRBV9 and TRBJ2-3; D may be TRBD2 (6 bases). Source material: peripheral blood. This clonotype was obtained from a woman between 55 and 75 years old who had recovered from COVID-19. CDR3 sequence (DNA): TGTGCCAGCAGCCCGCGGGACTTTTCGGATACGCAGTATTTT. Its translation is CASSPRDFSDTQYF.